This TCR beta chain was sequenced during a study of T-cell memory formation after mild COVID-19. About the research overall: For the most part, TCR clusters were specific to one donor. Study observations and caveats: Whether day 37 second-wave clones are SARS-CoV-2-specific was not confirmed. Later expanders leaned CD4+, whereas clones that contracted between day 15 and 85 were balanced CD4/CD8.

Constant-segment primers and 5'RACE yielded cDNA libraries for TCR alpha and TCR beta, each carrying sample barcodes and UMIs. In TCRdb, the 5' RACE reads were re-called with MiXCR into one record per CDR3 protein. The sample has more than 250,000 distinct CDR3 sequences; about 16% are singletons. Concerning this clonotype itself: Its antigen is not identified.

V was pared by 7 bases and J by 3 bases, with 17 bases between. Germline values: CDR1 LNHDA, CDR2 SQIVND (reference sequence). The CDR3 totals 15 residues. The sample consisted of PBMCs or a T cell subset sorted from them (not recorded which). V is TRBV19 and J is TRBJ2-3, with D possibly matching TRBD2 (5 bases). This TCR was sampled from a man aged 18 to 29 who had mild COVID-19 (a few samples of this study predate the infection). Cell type and time point are not known. The chain's CDR3 is CASTLGEARTDTQYF. The CDR3 coding sequence is TGTGCCAGTACTCTCGGGGAAGCGAGGACAGATACGCAGTATTTT.